The count of the clone carrying this TCR beta chain is one. Its target is unknown. The CDR3 totals 14 residues. Unmatched junction bases numbered 10, after V lost 4 bases and J lost 13 bases. From germline, CDR1 is SGHAT and CDR2 FQNNGV. This sample is drawn from a study of blood T cells in healthy people across ages. Overall study results and limits: There was no known CMV status for donors, so expanded clonotype changes were possibly confounded.

A second PCR, run for roughly 6 to 11 cycles, used a sample-barcoded 5' primer plus a J-beta primer mix. Each cDNA molecule received a tag from a template-switch adaptor that had 12 random nucleotides. MiXCR was run by TCRdb on the 5' RACE reads, yielding one entry per CDR3 protein. The sample lists about 1.7 million distinct CDR3 sequences, roughly 27% occurring once. Every donor gave 9 to 10 milliliters of peripheral blood. Every sample gave at least 5.5 micrograms of total RNA when it was extracted. This TCR was sampled from a woman aged 25 to 45 in good health. The rearrangement joins TRBV11-2 to TRBJ2-4; 10 bases are shared with TRBD2. Sequencing was performed on blood. The CDR3 reads CASSWERGGNEQYF. The CDR3, as DNA: TGTGCCAGCAGCTGGGAGCGGGGGGGTAATGAGCAGTACTTC.